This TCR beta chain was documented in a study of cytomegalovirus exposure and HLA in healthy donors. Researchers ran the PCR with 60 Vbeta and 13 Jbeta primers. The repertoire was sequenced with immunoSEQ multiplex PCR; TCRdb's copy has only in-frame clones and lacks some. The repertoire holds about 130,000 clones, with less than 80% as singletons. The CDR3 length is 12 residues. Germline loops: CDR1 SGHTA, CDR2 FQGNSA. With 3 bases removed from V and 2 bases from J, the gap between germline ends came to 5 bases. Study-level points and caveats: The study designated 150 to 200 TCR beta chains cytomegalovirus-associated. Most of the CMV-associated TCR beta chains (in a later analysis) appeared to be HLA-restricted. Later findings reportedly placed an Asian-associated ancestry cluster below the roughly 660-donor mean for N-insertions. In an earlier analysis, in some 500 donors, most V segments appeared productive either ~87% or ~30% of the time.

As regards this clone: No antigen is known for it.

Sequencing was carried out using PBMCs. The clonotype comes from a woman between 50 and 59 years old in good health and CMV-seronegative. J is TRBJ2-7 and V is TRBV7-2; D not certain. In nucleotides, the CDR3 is TGTGCCAGCAGCTTCATTGCCTACGAGCAGTACTTC. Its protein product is CASSFIAYEQYF.